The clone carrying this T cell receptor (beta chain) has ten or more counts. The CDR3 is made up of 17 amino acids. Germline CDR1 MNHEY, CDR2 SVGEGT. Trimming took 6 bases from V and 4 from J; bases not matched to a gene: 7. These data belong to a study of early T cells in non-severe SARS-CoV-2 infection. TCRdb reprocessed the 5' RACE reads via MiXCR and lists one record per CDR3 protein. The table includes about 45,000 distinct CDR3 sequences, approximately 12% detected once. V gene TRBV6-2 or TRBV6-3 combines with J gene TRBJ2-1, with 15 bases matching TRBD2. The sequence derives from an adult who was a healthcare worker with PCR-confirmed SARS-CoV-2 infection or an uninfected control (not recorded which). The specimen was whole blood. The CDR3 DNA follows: TGTGCCAGCAGCACTAGGACTAGCGGGGGGGTTTACAATGAGCAGTTCTTC. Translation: CASSTRTSGGVYNEQFF.